Below are 15 T cell receptor beta chains sequenced from a single sample in a study of blood T cell repertoires in COVID-19. Data came from immunoSEQ multiplex PCR; TCRdb stores just in-frame clones and leaves some out. The sample lists a few hundred thousand clones; roughly 82% were seen once. The specimen sequenced was peripheral blood. These receptors originate from a man older than 75 with acute or convalescent COVID-19.

The V call is TRBV6-5, the J call TRBJ1-1; the match to TRBD1 covers 7 bases. This CDR3 has 11 amino acids. The germline gives CDR1 MNHEY, CDR2 SVGAGI. Trimming at V came to 9 bases and at J to 8 bases, leaving 6 bases not matched to a gene. CDR3 amino acids: CASDRAGEAFF. The DNA for the CDR3 is TGTGCCAGTGACAGGGCCGGAGAAGCTTTCTTT.

This clone was seen a single time. CDR3 coding DNA: TGTGCCAGCAGGGTGGGGAGCTCCTACGAGCAGTACTTC. Its protein is CASRVGSSYEQYF. The rearrangement joins TRBV6-5 to TRBJ2-7; a possible D gene is TRBD2 (5 bases). CDR3 length: 13 residues. V was pared by 6 bases and J by 0 bases, with 9 bases between. Per the germline V gene, CDR1 is MNHEY and CDR2 is SVGAGI.

The gene calls are TRBV5-5 and TRBJ2-1; possible D gene TRBD2, 6 bases. The V and J ends lost 4 bases and 3 bases respectively, with 23 bases between them. The CDR3 runs to 18 residues. CDR1 is SGHKS, CDR2 YYEKEE, per germline (reference sequence). In DNA, the CDR3 is TGTGCCAGCAGCACCTACCCCTCTGGGGGGACCTTCTACAATGAGCAGTTCTTC. Translating it yields CASSTYPSGGTFYNEQFF.

The chain joins TRBV9 to TRBJ2-5; 9 bases are a match to TRBD2. Germline CDR1 reads SGDLS; CDR2 reads YYNGEE. The CDR3 has 15 amino acids. J was trimmed by 4 bases and V by 0 bases; bases with no gene match: 4. The CDR3 nucleotides read TGTGCCAGCAGCGTAGTGAATAGCGGGAGAGAGACCCAGTACTTC. Translated, it gives CASSVVNSGRETQYF. The full variable domain, completed using reference TRBV9 and TRBJ2-5, is DSGVTQTPKHLITATGQRVTLRCSPRSGDLSVYWYQQSLDQGLQFLIQYYNGEERAKGNILERFSAQQFPDLHSELNLSSLELGDSALYFCASSVVNSGRETQYFGPGTRLLVL.

V and J are TRBV11-1 and TRBJ2-1; possible D gene TRBD1, 7 bases. CDR3 size: 14 residues. The V gene lost 7 bases and the J gene lost 7 bases, with 17 bases spanning the gap. Germline CDR1 and CDR2: SGHAT and FQDESV (reference sequence). The CDR3: CASTISQGRNEQFF. CDR3 DNA sequence: TGTGCCAGCACAATTTCACAGGGGAGGAATGAGCAGTTCTTC.

V is TRBV3-1 (or the pseudogene TRBV3-2) and J is TRBJ1-1; 7 bases agree with TRBD1. After removal of 3 bases from V and 7 bases from J, the junction contained 5 bases not matched to a gene. Germline-derived CDR1 and CDR2 are LGHDT and YNNKEL (reference sequence). The CDR3 extends over 13 amino acids. CDR3 protein: CASSHYRGGEAFF. The CDR3 DNA sequence: TGTGCCAGCAGCCATTACAGGGGTGGTGAAGCTTTCTTT.

The chain uses TRBV5-1 and TRBJ2-7; weak D call: TRBD1 (7 bases). CDR3 length equals 14 residues. Germline CDR1 SGHRS, CDR2 YFSETQ. V was clipped by 7 bases and J by 5 bases, with 19 bases between them. In nucleotides, the CDR3 is TGCGCCAGCCGGAGCCAGTCCAGGGGGGACGAGCAGTACTTC. Translation gives CASRSQSRGDEQYF.

This chain joins TRBV6-5 and TRBJ1-2; the match to TRBD1 covers 9 bases. The length of the CDR3 is 15 residues. Looked up from germline, CDR1 is MNHEY and CDR2 is SVGAGI. Losses at the gene ends were 4 bases for V and 8 bases for J; bases not matched to a gene: 11. In DNA, the CDR3 is TGTGCCAGCAGTTTCCTGGGACAGGGTAGATCGGGCTACACCTTC. Residues: CASSFLGQGRSGYTF.

The chain employs TRBV28 and TRBJ2-3, with 7 bases matching TRBD2. The CDR3 is made up of 16 amino acids. The trim removed 5 bases at V and 4 bases at J, leaving 12 bases unmatched. Germline-derived CDR1 and CDR2 are MDHEN and SYDVKM. CDR3 bases: TGTGCCAGCAGTCCCTCCCAGGCTGCGGGGGCAGATACGCAGTATTTT. Translated, it gives CASSPSQAAGADTQYF. Full variable domain (remainder filled in from reference TRBV28 and TRBJ2-3): DVKVTQSSRYLVKRTGEKVFLECVQDMDHENMFWYRQDPGLGLRLIYFSYDVKMKEKGDIPEGYSVSREKKERFSLILESASTNQTSMYLCASSPSQAAGADTQYFGPGTRLTVL.

The chain couples TRBV19 to TRBJ1-6, with 9 bases lining up with TRBD1. V lost 8 bases and J lost 9; bases outside the gene matches: 8. Germline assignment: CDR1 LNHDA and CDR2 SQIVND (reference sequence). This CDR3 region has 14 residues. CDR3 DNA sequence: TGTGCCAGTTCCAGGACAGGGGTGAGTTCACCCCTCCACTTT. This gives the protein CASSRTGVSSPLHF.

The chain couples TRBV27 to TRBJ1-3, with D possibly matching TRBD1 (5 bases). V was shortened by 2 bases and J by 4 bases, with 9 bases between the two germline ends. The germline V gene has CDR1 MNHEY and CDR2 SMNVEV (reference sequence). The CDR3 runs 14 residues. This CDR3 is CASSLGAPGNTIYF. CDR3 sequence (DNA): TGTGCCAGCAGTTTAGGGGCGCCGGGAAACACCATATATTTT.

The chain recombines TRBV7-9 with TRBJ1-3; D not certain. The germline CDR1 and CDR2 sequences are SEHNR and FQNEAQ (reference sequence). The CDR3 is 14 amino acids. Trimming took 3 bases from V and 0 from J, leaving 6 bases between them. CDR3 bases: TGTGCCAGCAGCTTCATACTCTCTGGAAACACCATATATTTT. It encodes CASSFILSGNTIYF.

V and J are TRBV7-9 and TRBJ2-1, with unresolved D. Trimming cost V 1 base and J 6 bases, with 10 bases left between them. The CDR3 runs to 14 residues. Germline CDR1 is SEHNR and CDR2 is FQNEAQ (reference sequence). The CDR3 bases are TGTGCCAGCAGCTTAGGGGCTTTGAGCAATGAGCAGTTCTTC. This codes for CASSLGALSNEQFF.

The chain couples TRBV29-1 to TRBJ2-7; TRBD1 matches at 8 bases. CDR1 is SQVTM, CDR2 ANQGSEA, per germline. The CDR3 runs to 14 residues. V gave up 4 bases and J gave up 0 bases; unmatched junction bases: 5. CDR3 residues: CSVGPQGASYEQYF. The CDR3 nucleotides are TGCAGCGTTGGGCCTCAGGGGGCCTCCTACGAGCAGTACTTC.

V gene TRBV18 combines with J gene TRBJ1-4, with TRBD1 matching over 9 bases. Germline values: CDR1 KGHSH, CDR2 LQKENI. Trimming at V came to 4 bases and at J to 5 bases, leaving 14 bases not matched to a gene. This CDR3 comprises 18 residues. This CDR3 reads CASSLTPVSGTGNEKLFF. The CDR3 nucleotides read TGTGCCAGCTCACTAACACCCGTATCCGGGACAGGGAATGAAAAACTGTTTTTT.